The source of this T cell receptor beta chain is a study of T cells of healthy individuals. TCRdb re-analysed the 5' RACE reads in MiXCR, keeping a single row per CDR3 protein. The sample gives approximately 100,000 distinct CDR3 sequences, about 16% of which show up once; over 5% is in the top ten. This clonotype was counted at least ten times. Germline V lookup: CDR1 SQVTM, CDR2 ANQGSEA. Deletions cut 4 bases from V and 7 bases from J, with 11 bases between. The CDR3 extends over 13 amino acids. The chain employs TRBV29-1 and TRBJ1-6, with unresolved D. The source is a human donor in good health. The CDR3 is CSVAQDLNSPLHF. The CDR3 region has the DNA TGCAGCGTTGCTCAGGACCTAAATTCACCCCTCCACTTT.